This T cell receptor beta chain was recovered during a study of control samples from healthy donors and cancer patients (dated by TCRdb to about 2020). Library prep was done by the immunoSEQ multiplex PCR assay. Here the immuneACCESS table is served through TCRdb, limited to in-frame sequences with V and J called. Missing clones are a known gap in these copies; in checked studies unresolved V genes cover under half, and the rest lacks a known reason. The sample profile shows 85,000 to 120,000 clones; about 90% of them were found once. Under 3% of the sample belongs to the ten largest clones. Concerning this clone itself: Its cognate antigen has yet to be identified. No much larger clonotype is one base removed from it; base qualities were not supplied.

The CDR1 and CDR2 encoded by the germline V gene are SQVTM and ANQGSEA. The CDR3 contains 10 residues, cysteine and phenylalanine counted. Only the CDR3 part of the read is kept: 30 bases, read in frame from the first base. Relative to germline, V is 4 bases shorter and J is 3 bases shorter, with 4 bases between their ends. What was sequenced was blood. This TCR derives from a woman under 30 in good health. The sequence is built from TRBV29-1 and TRBJ2-7; no confident D gene assignment can be made. CDR3 region: CSVVHYEQYF. The DNA reads TGCAGCGTTGTTCACTACGAGCAGTACTTC.